Sequencing of this T cell receptor beta chain was carried out in a study of T cell responses to AZD1222 COVID-19 vaccine. Overall study results and limits: Targets within unmutated variant regions were reportedly found for nearly half of spike-specific TCRs. Clonal diversity may have been underestimated, and the donors were mostly white British, with more females than males. An increase in Spike-specific TCR breadth and depth was observed after two AZD1222 doses. Baseline seropositives among AZD1222 recipients totaled only 5 to 7.

This clone has only one observation. What it recognizes is unknown. Germline V gene sequence: CDR1 LNHDA, CDR2 SQIVND (reference sequence). The germline V and J ends were trimmed by 5 bases and 3 bases, with 13 bases remaining between them. The CDR3 is 15 residues long. Some clones are missing from TCRdb's copy, which holds only in-frame ones; the method was immunoSEQ multiplex PCR. Among 65,000 to 100,000 clones listed, roughly 90% were seen once. This sequence was found in an adult who received the AZD1222 COVID-19 vaccine. Sequenced here: peripheral blood, sampled 28 days after the second AZD1222 dose. The rearrangement links TRBV19 to TRBJ1-4, with a tentative D call TRBD1 (6 bases). The DNA for the CDR3 is TGTGCCAGTAGTTGGCGGGGGGCTCCTAATGAAAAACTGTTTTTT. Translating gives CASSWRGAPNEKLFF.